This TCR beta chain was recorded in a study of OX40 agonist ivuxolimab in advanced cancers. Here immunoSEQ multiplex PCR was the method, and the copy in TCRdb shows in-frame clones only, minus some. The sample consists of more than 85,000 clones, approximately 90% of them appearing once. Trimming removed 4 bases from V and 1 base from J; junction bases left unmatched: 2. CDR1 is KGHSH, CDR2 LQKENI, per germline. This CDR3 spans 14 amino acids. The chain has TRBV18 and TRBJ1-1; 8 nucleotides match TRBD1. Material: CD4+ or CD8+ T cells sorted from blood, obtained in a trial of the OX40 agonist ivuxolimab. This sequence originates from an adult with an advanced solid tumor such as melanoma, head and neck, liver or kidney cancer. The CDR3, as DNA: TGTGCCAGCTCACGGCAGGGGGCGAACACTGAAGCTTTCTTT. This sequence encodes CASSRQGANTEAFF.